This T cell receptor (beta chain) stems from a study of T cell changes during pregnancy in multiple sclerosis. The CDR3 contains 16 residues. Germline V gene lookup returns CDR1 MNHNY and CDR2 SVGAGI (reference sequence). After removal of 6 bases from V and 5 bases from J, the junction contained 10 bases not matched to a gene. Generated by immunoSEQ multiplex PCR, the TCRdb table keeps only in-frame clones and is missing some. The table lists 30,000 to 50,000 clones, around nine tenths of them singletons. The receptor's source is a female donor in good health, enrolled as a control in a pregnancy study. This sequence joins TRBV6-6 and TRBJ2-1; 10 nucleotides match TRBD2. This sample comprised CD4+ T cells from peripheral blood mononuclear cells, obtained in the first trimester of pregnancy. CDR3 protein: CASSFRAGGLNNEQFF. The CDR3 DNA is TGTGCCAGCAGCTTCCGAGCGGGGGGGCTGAACAATGAGCAGTTCTTC.